This TCR beta chain originates from a study of regulatory T cells in long-lasting Graves disease. Across the study: Positive TSH receptor antibodies alongside over 5 years of antithyroid drugs were what marked Graves' disease as persistent.

Germline lookup yields CDR1 MDHEN and CDR2 SYDVKM. CDR3 length: 18 residues. Trimming at V came to 5 bases and at J to 0 bases, leaving 9 bases not matched to a gene. Regarding time point: persistent/refractory GD, antithyroid drugs over 5 years with positive TRAb. Scientists built the TCR library using RNA that was extracted from PBMCs. Investigators prepared the TCR beta libraries by applying iRepertoire HTBI primers and Arm-PCR of CDR3 regions. Via MiXCR, TCRdb re-called the multiplex PCR reads, giving one row per CDR3 protein. Seen here are hundreds of thousands of distinct CDR3 sequences, less than 25% observed once, and the top ten hold under 15%. This clonotype appeared many times. Its target is not known. Study-level points and caveats: Researchers examined only peripheral blood and not thyroid tissue. Persistent disease exhibited a predilection for TRBV28, TRBJ1-2 and TRBJ2-5. Since the sample size was small, accuracy may have been reduced.

The TCR was taken from a female donor with Graves disease. The V call is TRBV28, the J call TRBJ2-2; 10 bases map to TRBD2. This specimen was peripheral blood mononuclear cells (PBMCs), taken when the disease was refractory, from a patient treated with antithyroid drugs. The DNA of the CDR3 is TGTGCCAGCAGTGTCGTTCTTAGCGGGAGGCCGAACACCGGGGAGCTGTTTTTT. This gives the protein CASSVVLSGRPNTGELFF.